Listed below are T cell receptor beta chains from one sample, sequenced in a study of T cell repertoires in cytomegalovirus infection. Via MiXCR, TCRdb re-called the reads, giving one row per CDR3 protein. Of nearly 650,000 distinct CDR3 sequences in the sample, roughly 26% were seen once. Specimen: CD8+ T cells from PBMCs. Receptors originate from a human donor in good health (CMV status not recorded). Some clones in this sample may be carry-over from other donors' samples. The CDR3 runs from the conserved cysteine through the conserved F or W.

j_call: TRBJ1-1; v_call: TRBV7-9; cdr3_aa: CASISGTFEAFF
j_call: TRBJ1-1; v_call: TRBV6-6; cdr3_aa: CASSYISPTTEAFF
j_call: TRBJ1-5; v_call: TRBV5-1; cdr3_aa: CASSLAGTGENQPQHF
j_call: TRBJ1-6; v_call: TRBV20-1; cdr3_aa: CSARDRETGVSPLHF
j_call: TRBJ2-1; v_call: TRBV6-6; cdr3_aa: CASMYGNSKQFF
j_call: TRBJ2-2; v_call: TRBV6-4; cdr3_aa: CASSGKENTGELFF
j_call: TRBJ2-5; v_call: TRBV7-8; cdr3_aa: CASSFRTGETQYF
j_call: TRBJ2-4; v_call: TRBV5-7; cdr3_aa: CASSSQVAKNIQYF
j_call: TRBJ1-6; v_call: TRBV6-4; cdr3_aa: CASSPAPDRDSPLHF
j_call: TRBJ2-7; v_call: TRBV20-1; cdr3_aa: CSAPRGPYEQYF
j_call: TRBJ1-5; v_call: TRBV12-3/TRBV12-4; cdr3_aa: CASSFGAGVAVTQHF
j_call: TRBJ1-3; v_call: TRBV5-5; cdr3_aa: CASSFSGTGYDTGNTIYF
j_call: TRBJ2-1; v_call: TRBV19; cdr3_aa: CASSTPFGSSYNEQFF
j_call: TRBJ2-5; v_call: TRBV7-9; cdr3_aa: CASSLEAGTYQETQYF
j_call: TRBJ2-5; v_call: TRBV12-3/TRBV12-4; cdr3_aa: CASTRYRGSGETQYF
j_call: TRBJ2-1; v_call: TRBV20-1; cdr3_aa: CSAIHSYNEQFF
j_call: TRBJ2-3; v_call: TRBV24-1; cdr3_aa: CATSDGRGPDTQYF
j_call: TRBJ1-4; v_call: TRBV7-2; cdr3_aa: CASSPLGQGGTNEKLFF
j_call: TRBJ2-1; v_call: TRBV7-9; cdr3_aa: CASSLGTSRIHEQFF
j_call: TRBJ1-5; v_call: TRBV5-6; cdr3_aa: CASSLGGHQPQHF
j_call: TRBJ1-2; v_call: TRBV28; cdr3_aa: CASRGDTRYFGYTF
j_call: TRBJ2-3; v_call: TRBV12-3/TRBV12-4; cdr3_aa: CASRTDRGGTDTQYF
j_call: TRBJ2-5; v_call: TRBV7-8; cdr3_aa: CASSGGGRLAGEETQYF
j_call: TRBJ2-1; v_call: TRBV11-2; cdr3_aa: CASSFRTGGYNEQFF
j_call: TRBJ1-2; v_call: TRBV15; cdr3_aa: CATSRDPGQGEGYTF
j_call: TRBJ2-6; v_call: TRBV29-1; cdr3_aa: CSVEDGANVLTF
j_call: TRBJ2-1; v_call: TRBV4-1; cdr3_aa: CASSQVSGGPDNEQFF
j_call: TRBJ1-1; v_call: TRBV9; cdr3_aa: CASSVRDRGPLVTEAFF
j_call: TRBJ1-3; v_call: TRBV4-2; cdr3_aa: CASSQDPAGSGNTIYF
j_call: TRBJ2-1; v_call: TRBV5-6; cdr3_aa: CASSLTGDFPSGGKSSYNEQFF
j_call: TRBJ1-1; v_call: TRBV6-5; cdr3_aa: CASSYYQGLNTEAFF
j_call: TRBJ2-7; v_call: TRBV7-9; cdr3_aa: CASSSDGRTYEQYF
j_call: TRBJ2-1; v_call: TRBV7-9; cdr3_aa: CASSFENYNEQFF
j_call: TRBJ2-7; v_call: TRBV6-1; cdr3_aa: CASSPRKVPYEQYF
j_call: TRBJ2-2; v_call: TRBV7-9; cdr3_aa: CANSDRGTNTGELFF
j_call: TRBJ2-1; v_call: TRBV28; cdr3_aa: CASSLPSSSYNEQFF
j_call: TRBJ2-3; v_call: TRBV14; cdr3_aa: CASSQVGLAGADTQYF
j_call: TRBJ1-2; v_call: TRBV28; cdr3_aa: CASSLAGGSNYGYTF
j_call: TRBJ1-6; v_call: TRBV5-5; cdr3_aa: CASSTADSGYEALHF
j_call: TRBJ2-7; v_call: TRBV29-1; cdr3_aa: CSVEFGYEQYF
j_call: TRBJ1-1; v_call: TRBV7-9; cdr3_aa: CASSLGRQGDTEAFF
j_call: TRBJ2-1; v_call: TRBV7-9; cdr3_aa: CASSYSGTSGGLSYNEQFF
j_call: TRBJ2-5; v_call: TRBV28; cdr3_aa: CASSVSGGVKETQYF
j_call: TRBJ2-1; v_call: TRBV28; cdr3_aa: CASSKGAVYNEQFF
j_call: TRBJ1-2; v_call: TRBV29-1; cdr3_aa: CSVRDGVGYTF
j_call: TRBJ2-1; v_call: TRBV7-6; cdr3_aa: CASSFGGGAVNEQFF
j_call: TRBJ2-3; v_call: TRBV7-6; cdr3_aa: CASTPWGASTDTQYF
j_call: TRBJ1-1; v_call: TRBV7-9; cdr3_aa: CASRESGRAKYTEAFF
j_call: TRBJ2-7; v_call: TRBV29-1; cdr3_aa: CSVFGDSYEQYF